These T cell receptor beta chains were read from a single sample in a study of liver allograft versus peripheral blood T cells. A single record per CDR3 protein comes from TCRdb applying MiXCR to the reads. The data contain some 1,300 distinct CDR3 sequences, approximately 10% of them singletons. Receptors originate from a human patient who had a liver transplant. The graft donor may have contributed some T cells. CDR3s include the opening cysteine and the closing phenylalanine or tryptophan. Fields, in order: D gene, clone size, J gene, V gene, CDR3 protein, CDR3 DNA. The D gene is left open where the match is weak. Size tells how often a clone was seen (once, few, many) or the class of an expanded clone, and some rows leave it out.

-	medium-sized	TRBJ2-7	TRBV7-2	CASSSKTGPYEQYF	TGTGCCAGCAGCTCAAAGACAGGTCCCTACGAGCAGTACTTC
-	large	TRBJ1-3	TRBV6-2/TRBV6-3	CASSRQVTGNTIYF	TGTGCCAGCAGCCGACAGGTGACTGGAAACACCATATATTTT
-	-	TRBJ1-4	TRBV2	CVSSGVTSNEKLFF	TGTGTCAGCAGTGGGGTCACTTCTAATGAAAAACTGTTTTTT
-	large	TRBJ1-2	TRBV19	CASSIIGYGYTF	TGTGCCAGTAGTATAATAGGGTATGGCTACACCTTC
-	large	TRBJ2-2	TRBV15	CATSNQGSTGELFF	TGTGCCACCAGCAATCAGGGATCCACCGGGGAGCTGTTTTTT
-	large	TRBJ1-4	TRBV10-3	CAISTGTVNEKLFF	TGTGCCATCAGTACCGGGACGGTTAATGAAAAACTGTTTTTT
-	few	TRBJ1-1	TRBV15	CATSRGGDRSEAFF	TGTGCCACCAGCAGAGGGGGGGACCGAAGCGAAGCTTTCTTT
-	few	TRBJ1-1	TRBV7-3	CASSFNMNTEAFF	TGTGCCAGCAGCTTCAACATGAACACTGAAGCTTTCTTT
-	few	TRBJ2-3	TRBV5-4	CASSLGQGRDTQYF	TGTGCCAGCAGCTTGGGGCAGGGCAGGGATACGCAGTATTTT
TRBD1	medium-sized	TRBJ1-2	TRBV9	CASSVGAGGRNYGYTF	TGTGCCAGCAGCGTAGGGGCAGGGGGCCGTAACTATGGCTACACCTTC
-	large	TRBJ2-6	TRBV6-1	CASSGHAGANVLTF	TGTGCCAGCAGTGGGCATGCTGGGGCCAACGTCCTGACTTTC
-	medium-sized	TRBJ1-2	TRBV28	CASSLPGHPGLYGYTF	TGTGCCAGCAGTTTACCCGGACACCCGGGGCTTTATGGCTACACCTTC
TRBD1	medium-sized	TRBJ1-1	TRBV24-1	CATSDSLGQGTEAFF	TGTGCCACCAGTGATTCTCTTGGACAGGGTACTGAAGCTTTCTTT
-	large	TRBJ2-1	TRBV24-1	CATSESTGFLYNEQFF	TGTGCCACCAGTGAGTCAACAGGGTTTCTCTACAATGAGCAGTTCTTC
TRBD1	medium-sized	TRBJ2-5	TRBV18	CASSSLTGFGETQYF	TGTGCCAGCTCCTCATTGACAGGGTTTGGGGAGACCCAGTACTTC
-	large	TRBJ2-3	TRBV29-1	CSVEGGQFLGTDTQYF	TGCAGCGTTGAGGGGGGACAGTTTTTAGGTACAGATACGCAGTATTTT